These 4 T cell receptor beta chains came from one sample sequenced in a study of T cell responses to AZD1222 COVID-19 vaccine. TCRdb keeps only in-frame clones here, not all; method: immunoSEQ multiplex PCR. Among around 140,000 clones listed, just over 85% were seen once. The starting material was peripheral blood, obtained 28 days after the second AZD1222 dose. All receptors come from an adult who received the AZD1222 COVID-19 vaccine.

J is TRBJ1-1 and V is TRBV2, with 8 bases lining up with TRBD1. Germline CDR1 reads SNHLY; CDR2 reads FYNNEI. The CDR3 contains 12 residues. V lost 7 bases to trimming and J lost 6 bases; unmatched junction nucleotides: 4. The CDR3 DNA is TGTGCCAGCACCATGACAGGGGCTGAAGCTTTCTTT. It encodes CASTMTGAEAFF.

The CDR3 region has the DNA TGTGCCAGCAGTTCCATTATGGCGGGTACCAAAAGGGCCGAGACCCAGTACTTC. Translation: CASSSIMAGTKRAETQYF. The gene calls are TRBV27 and TRBJ2-5, with D maybe TRBD2 (5 bases). V lost 4 bases to trimming and J lost 5 bases, with 26 bases between them. CDR3 length: 18 amino acids. Germline values: CDR1 MNHEY, CDR2 SMNVEV (reference sequence).

This chain connects TRBV3-1 (or the pseudogene TRBV3-2) to TRBJ1-2; D gene ambiguous. The V gene lost 3 bases and the J gene lost 7 bases, with 12 bases spanning the gap. Germline CDR1 and CDR2: LGHDT and YNNKEL (reference sequence). This CDR3 contains 13 residues. The CDR3 region is CASSQRGLTGYTF. The CDR3 DNA is TGTGCCAGCAGCCAGAGAGGGCTCACTGGCTACACCTTC.

This clone showed up just a few times. This chain links TRBV6-2 or TRBV6-3 with TRBJ2-7; D is ambiguous. Germline CDR1 is MNHEY and CDR2 is SVGEGT. The CDR3 contains 13 residues. Trimming pared 5 bases from V and 0 bases from J, leaving 8 bases between. The CDR3 sequence: CASSMRLSYEQYF. CDR3 nucleotide sequence: TGTGCCAGCAGTATGAGACTCTCCTACGAGCAGTACTTC.